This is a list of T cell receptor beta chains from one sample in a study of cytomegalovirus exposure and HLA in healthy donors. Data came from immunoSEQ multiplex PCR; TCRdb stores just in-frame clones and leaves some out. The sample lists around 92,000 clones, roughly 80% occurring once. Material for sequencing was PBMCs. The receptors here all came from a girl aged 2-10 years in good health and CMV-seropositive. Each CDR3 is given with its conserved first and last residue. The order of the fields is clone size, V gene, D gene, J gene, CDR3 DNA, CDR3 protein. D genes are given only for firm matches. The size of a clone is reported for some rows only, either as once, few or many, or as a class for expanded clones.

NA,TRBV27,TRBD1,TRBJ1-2,TGTGCCAGCAGTTTAAGAGGGGGCGAAACTAACTATGGCTACACCTTC,CASSLRGGETNYGYTF
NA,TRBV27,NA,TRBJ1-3,TGTGCCAGCAGTCCCCGTAAAGGGGCTGGAAACACCATATATTTT,CASSPRKGAGNTIYF
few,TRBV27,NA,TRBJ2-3,TGTGCCAGCAGTTTATTGGGGGGGGCCACAGATACGCAGTATTTT,CASSLLGGATDTQYF
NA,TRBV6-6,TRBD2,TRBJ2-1,TGTGCCAGCACCCCAGGGACTAGCGGGTTCACCGAGCAGTTCTTC,CASTPGTSGFTEQFF
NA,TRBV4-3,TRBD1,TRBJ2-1,TGCGCCAGCAGCCAAGGGACAGGGAGAGGAAATGAGCAGTTCTTC,CASSQGTGRGNEQFF
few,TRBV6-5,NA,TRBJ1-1,TGTGCCAGCAGTTTGTATTTGTCTGAAGCTTTCTTT,CASSLYLSEAFF
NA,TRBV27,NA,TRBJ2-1,TGTGCCAGCAGCAGCGGGCCGTACAATGAGCAGTTCTTC,CASSSGPYNEQFF
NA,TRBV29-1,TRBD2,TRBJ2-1,TGCAGCGCAAAGACTAGCGGAGACTACAATGAGCAGTTCTTC,CSAKTSGDYNEQFF
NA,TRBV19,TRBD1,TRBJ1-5,TGTGCCAGTAGTATATCTGGGACAGGGGCGGGGCAGCCCCAGCATTTT,CASSISGTGAGQPQHF
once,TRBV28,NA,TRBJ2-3,TGTGCCAGCATTTCATGGCAGAGCACAGATACGCAGTATTTT,CASISWQSTDTQYF
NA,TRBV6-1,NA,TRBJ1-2,TGTGCCAGCTCCCCAGCGGTGAGCGGCTACACCTTC,CASSPAVSGYTF
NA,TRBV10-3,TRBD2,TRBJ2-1,TGTGCCATCAGTCCAACTAGCGGGGACTACAATGAGCAGTTCTTC,CAISPTSGDYNEQFF
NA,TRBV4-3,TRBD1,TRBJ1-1,TGCGCCAGCAGCCAAGATGGGACAGGGGCGAACACTGAAGCTTTCTTT,CASSQDGTGANTEAFF
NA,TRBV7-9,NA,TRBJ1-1,TGTGCCAGCAGCAGCACCGGGACTACGGGAACTGAAGCTTTCTTT,CASSSTGTTGTEAFF
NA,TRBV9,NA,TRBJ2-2,TGTGCCAGCAGCGTAGATTCTAGTTACTTGGCCGGGGAGCTGTTTTTT,CASSVDSSYLAGELFF
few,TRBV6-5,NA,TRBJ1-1,TGTGCCAGCAGAGAGGTAGCGTACACTGAAGCTTTCTTT,CASREVAYTEAFF